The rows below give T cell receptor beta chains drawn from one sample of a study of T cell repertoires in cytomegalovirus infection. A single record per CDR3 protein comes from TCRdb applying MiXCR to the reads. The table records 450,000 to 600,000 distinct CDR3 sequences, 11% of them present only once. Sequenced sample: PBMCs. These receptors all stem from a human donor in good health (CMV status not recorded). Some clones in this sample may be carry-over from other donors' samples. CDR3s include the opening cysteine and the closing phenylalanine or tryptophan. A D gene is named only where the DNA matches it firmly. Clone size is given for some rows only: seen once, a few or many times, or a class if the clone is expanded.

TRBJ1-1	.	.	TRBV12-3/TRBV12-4	CASKIGRNTEAFF	TGTGCCAGCAAAATCGGCCGGAACACTGAAGCTTTCTTT
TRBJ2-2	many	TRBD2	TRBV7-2	CASSFYGLAGAGTGELFF	TGTGCCAGCAGCTTCTACGGACTAGCGGGAGCGGGCACCGGGGAGCTGTTTTTT
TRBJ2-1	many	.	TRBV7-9	CASSLEVTASNEQFF	TGTGCCAGCAGCTTAGAGGTGACAGCCAGCAATGAGCAGTTCTTC
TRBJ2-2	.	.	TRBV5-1	CASSRPDPHTGELFF	TGCGCCAGCAGCCGCCCGGACCCTCACACCGGGGAGCTGTTTTTT
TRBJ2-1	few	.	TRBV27	CASSFHPSSYNEQFF	TGTGCCAGCAGTTTTCACCCGAGCTCCTACAATGAGCAGTTCTTC
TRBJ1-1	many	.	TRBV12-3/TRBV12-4	CASIQGEGTEAFF	TGTGCCAGCATACAGGGTGAGGGCACTGAAGCTTTCTTT
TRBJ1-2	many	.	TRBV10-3	CAISGTTSTDGYTF	TGTGCCATCAGTGGGACCACCTCTACAGATGGCTACACCTTC
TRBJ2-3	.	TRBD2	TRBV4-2	CASSPRTSGGGADTQYF	TGTGCCAGCAGCCCCCGGACTAGCGGGGGGGGGGCAGATACGCAGTATTTT
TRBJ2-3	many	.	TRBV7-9	CASSVGGRYTDTQYF	TGTGCCAGCAGCGTTGGGGGCCGTTACACAGATACGCAGTATTTT
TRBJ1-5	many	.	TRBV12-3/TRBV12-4	CASSGQINQPQHF	TGTGCCAGCAGCGGACAGATAAATCAGCCCCAGCATTTT
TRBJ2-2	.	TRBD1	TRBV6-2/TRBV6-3	CASSRGTGLLDPGELFF	TGTGCCAGCAGCCGGGGGACAGGCCTGTTGGACCCCGGGGAGCTGTTTTTT
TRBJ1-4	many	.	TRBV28	CASQNEKLFF	TGTGCCAGCCAGAATGAAAAACTGTTTTTT
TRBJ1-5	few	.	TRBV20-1	CSAPRAGSNQPQHF	TGCAGTGCTCCGAGGGCAGGGAGCAATCAGCCCCAGCATTTT
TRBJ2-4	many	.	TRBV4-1	CASSQGRAAGAKNIQYF	TGCGCCAGCAGCCAAGGTCGAGCGGCTGGGGCCAAAAACATTCAGTACTTC
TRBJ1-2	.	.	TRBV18	CASSPGTLYGYTF	TGTGCCAGCTCACCCGGGACACTCTATGGCTACACCTTC